The 21 T cell receptor beta chains in this list originate from one sample, sequenced in a study of blood T cell repertoires in COVID-19. TCRdb's copy holds only in-frame clones and misses some; the assay was immunoSEQ multiplex PCR. The sample consists of some 350,000 clones, around 87% of them appearing once. The sequencing sample was made of PBMCs or T cells enriched from blood (not recorded which). The origin of the receptors is a woman in her 30s who had recovered from COVID-19.

J is TRBJ2-7 and V is TRBV28, with TRBD1 matching 7 bases. In germline, CDR1 is MDHEN, CDR2 SYDVKM. V lost 4 bases, J lost 3 bases, and 9 bases stayed unmatched. The CDR3 sequence is 15 residues long. The CDR3 protein is CASSYFGQADYEQYF. The CDR3 nucleotides read TGTGCCAGCAGTTATTTCGGACAGGCCGACTACGAGCAGTACTTC.

V and J are TRBV4-2 and TRBJ1-5, with 8 bases lining up with TRBD1. This CDR3 has 17 residues. Per germline, CDR1 LGHNA and CDR2 YNFKEQ. The trim removed 4 bases at V and 1 base at J, leaving 9 bases unmatched. This CDR3 is CASSLGQGRKSNQPQHF. The DNA of the CDR3 is TGTGCCAGCAGCCTTGGACAGGGTAGGAAGAGCAATCAGCCCCAGCATTTT.

CDR3 DNA: TGTGCCATCAGGACAGGGGGCGCTTCAGGAAACACCATATATTTT. The encoded protein is CAIRTGGASGNTIYF. The genes are TRBV10-3 and TRBJ1-3, with TRBD1 matching 10 bases. Losses at the gene ends were 6 bases for V and 4 bases for J; bases not matched to a gene: 6. This CDR3 contains 15 residues. Germline-derived CDR1 and CDR2 are ENHRY and SYGVKD.

The chain carries TRBV30 and TRBJ2-1; D unclear. Germline CDR1 reads GTSNPN; CDR2 reads SVGIG (reference sequence). This CDR3 has 14 residues. V lost 0 bases, J lost 6 bases, and 12 bases lay in between. CDR3 amino acids: CAWSVPLVSNEQFF. DNA for the CDR3: TGTGCCTGGAGTGTACCTCTAGTCAGCAATGAGCAGTTCTTC.

This chain joins TRBV3-1 (or the pseudogene TRBV3-2) and TRBJ2-5, with D possibly being TRBD1 (6 bases). Germline V gene sequence: CDR1 LGHDT, CDR2 YNNKEL (reference sequence). CDR3 length: 14 residues. The V gene lost 1 base and the J gene lost 2 bases, with 8 bases spanning the gap. The CDR3 loop reads CASSQGTVQETQYF. The DNA of the CDR3 is TGTGCCAGCAGCCAAGGGACAGTACAAGAGACCCAGTACTTC.

This clone has a count of ten or more. This sample includes further DNA sequences coding for the same CDR3. The chain carries TRBV29-1 and TRBJ2-2; D gene unclear. V lost 1 base, J lost 6 bases, and 6 bases lay in between. The CDR3 spans 12 residues. CDR1 is SQVTM and CDR2 is ANQGSEA in the germline V gene. Here the CDR3 reads CSVEGRAGELFF. Here the CDR3 DNA reads TGCAGCGTTGAAGGACGGGCCGGGGAGCTGTTTTTT.

The chain employs TRBV15 and TRBJ2-7; D is possibly TRBD1 (6 bases). The CDR3 sequence is 13 residues long. Germline V lookup: CDR1 LNHNV, CDR2 YYDKDF (reference sequence). Deletions cut 5 bases from V and 5 bases from J, with 13 bases between. CDR3 region: CATSFRDTHEQYF. DNA of the CDR3: TGTGCCACCAGCTTCCGGGACACCCACGAGCAGTACTTC.

This chain connects TRBV28 to TRBJ1-1; 7 nucleotides match TRBD1. The germline V gene has CDR1 MDHEN and CDR2 SYDVKM. V shed 3 bases and J 6 bases; nucleotides not matched to a gene: 7. The CDR3 has 14 residues. The CDR3 DNA sequence: TGTGCCAGCAGTTTGGGGAGAGGGGGCCCTGAAGCTTTCTTT. Its protein product is CASSLGRGGPEAFF.

The V and J genes are TRBV14 and TRBJ2-2; 8 bases match TRBD2. The V gene's germline CDR1 is SGHDN and CDR2 FVKESK. V dropped 1 base and J dropped 2; count of bases not matched to a gene: 6. The CDR3 runs to 17 residues. The CDR3 sequence is CASSQVGGGHNTGELFF. Here the CDR3 DNA reads TGTGCCAGCAGCCAAGTCGGCGGGGGGCACAACACCGGGGAGCTGTTTTTT. The full variable domain, in which reference TRBV14 and TRBJ2-2 provide the parts outside the CDR3, is EAGVTQFPSHSVIEKGQTVTLRCDPISGHDNLYWYRRVMGKEIKFLLHFVKESKQDESGMPNNRFLAERTGGTYSTLKVQPAELEDSGVYFCASSQVGGGHNTGELFFGEGSRLTVL.

This sequence joins TRBV6-5 and TRBJ1-1, with D possibly TRBD1 on 6 matching bases. V lost 4 bases, J lost 10 bases, and 16 bases lay in between. The germline V gene has CDR1 MNHEY and CDR2 SVGAGI. This CDR3 is built from 13 residues. This chain's CDR3 is CASSSPGGGGAFF. As DNA, the CDR3 is TGTGCCAGCAGTTCCCCGGGGGGCGGGGGAGCTTTCTTT.

The J gene is TRBJ2-2, the V gene TRBV27; D uncertain. Germline CDR1 reads MNHEY; CDR2 reads SMNVEV (reference sequence). Trimming pared 3 bases from V and 1 base from J, leaving 9 bases between. This CDR3 comprises 15 residues. CDR3 loop: CASSFGLLNTGELFF. In DNA, the CDR3 is TGTGCCAGCAGTTTCGGTCTCTTGAACACCGGGGAGCTGTTTTTT.

The V and J genes are TRBV7-2 and TRBJ2-3; TRBD2 might be the D (7 bases). With 4 bases removed from V and 6 bases from J, the gap between germline ends came to 20 bases. This CDR3 region has 16 residues. Germline V gene data show CDR1 as SGHTA and CDR2 as FQGNSA. In DNA form, the CDR3 reads TGTGCCAGCAGCTCTAACGATGGGGGGGCCTTGGATACGCAGTATTTT. Translating gives CASSSNDGGALDTQYF. The full variable domain, rest sourced from reference TRBV7-2 and TRBJ2-3, is GAGVSQSPSNKVTEKGKDVELRCDPISGHTALYWYRQSLGQGLEFLIYFQGNSAPDKSGLPSDRFSAERTGGSVSTLTIQRTQQEDSAVYLCASSSNDGGALDTQYFGPGTRLTVL.

This chain uses TRBV6-4 with TRBJ2-5, with 9 bases matching TRBD2. The CDR3 contains 15 residues. The junction had 4 bases not matched to a gene; V was cut back by 4 bases and J by 1 base. CDR1 and CDR2 from the germline V gene are MRHNA and SNTAGT. Here the CDR3 DNA reads TGTGCCAGCAGTGGAGCGGGGGGACCCCAAGAGACCCAGTACTTC. This sequence encodes CASSGAGGPQETQYF.

This clone was picked up one time. The chain carries TRBV7-2 and TRBJ2-7, with 9 bases that match TRBD1. This CDR3 contains 15 residues. Trimming took 4 bases from V and 5 from J; bases not matched to a gene: 9. Germline CDR1 is SGHTA and CDR2 is FQGNSA. The CDR3 sequence is CASSSKDRGVNEQYF. CDR3 DNA: TGTGCCAGCAGCTCCAAGGACAGGGGTGTCAACGAGCAGTACTTC.

CDR3 nucleotides: TGTGCCAGCAGTCGGGACTCCTACAATGAGCAGTTCTTC. It is translated as CASSRDSYNEQFF. The V gene is TRBV6-5, the J gene TRBJ2-1, with D possibly being TRBD2 (5 bases). From germline, CDR1 is MNHEY and CDR2 SVGAGI. V shed 5 bases and J shed 0 bases, with 5 bases lying between them. This CDR3 contains 13 residues.

The chain recombines TRBV3-1 (or the pseudogene TRBV3-2) with TRBJ2-1; 8 bases agree with TRBD1. The CDR3 contains 15 residues. The V gene's germline CDR1 is LGHDT and CDR2 YNNKEL (reference sequence). V lost 6 bases, J lost 3 bases, and 7 bases stayed unmatched. The CDR3 protein is CASRHDRGNYNEQFF. CDR3 DNA sequence: TGTGCCAGCAGACACGACAGGGGAAACTACAATGAGCAGTTCTTC.

CDR3 loop: CASSKESSGGINEQFF. The CDR3, as DNA: TGTGCCAGCAGCAAAGAGTCAAGCGGAGGGATAAATGAGCAGTTCTTC. The V and J genes are TRBV21-1 and TRBJ2-1; TRBD2 is taken as the D call from the table, unchecked against the DNA. TRBV21-1 counts as a pseudogene. This CDR3 is 16 amino acids long.

The rearrangement joins TRBV24-1 to TRBJ2-3; the match to TRBD2 covers 13 bases. This CDR3 comprises 17 residues. V dropped 3 bases and J dropped 1; count of bases not matched to a gene: 3. Germline V gene data show CDR1 as KGHDR and CDR2 as SFDVKD. The CDR3 region is CATSDGTSGDRTDTQYF. The CDR3 region has the DNA TGTGCCACCAGTGATGGGACTAGCGGGGATCGCACAGATACGCAGTATTTT.

The chain has TRBV21-1 and TRBJ2-3; the table gives TRBD1 as D, unverified against the DNA. TRBV21-1 is annotated as a pseudogene. This CDR3 spans 19 amino acids. This CDR3 is CASSALDRVRGNTQDTQYF. The CDR3 DNA reads as TGTGCCAGCAGCGCACTCGACAGGGTACGGGGAAACACACAAGATACGCAGTATTTT.

The genes are TRBV2 and TRBJ2-4; the match to TRBD2 covers 13 bases. V was pared by 4 bases and J by 5 bases, with 2 bases of the junction left unmatched. The V gene's germline CDR1 is SNHLY and CDR2 FYNNEI. This CDR3 region has 15 residues. The CDR3 region has the DNA TGTGCCAGCAGTGGGGGGACTAGCGGGGAAAACATTCAGTACTTC. Amino acids: CASSGGTSGENIQYF.

In this sample, this clone turned up once. The chain recombines TRBV5-4 with TRBJ2-7; maybe TRBD1 (6 bases). Germline CDR1 SGHNT, CDR2 YYREEE (reference sequence). This CDR3 is built from 14 residues. The V end was cut by 3 bases, the J end by 3 bases, with 13 bases between. In nucleotides, the CDR3 is TGTGCCAGCAGCTCCGGACAGAATTACTACGAGCAGTACTTC. It yields the protein CASSSGQNYYEQYF.